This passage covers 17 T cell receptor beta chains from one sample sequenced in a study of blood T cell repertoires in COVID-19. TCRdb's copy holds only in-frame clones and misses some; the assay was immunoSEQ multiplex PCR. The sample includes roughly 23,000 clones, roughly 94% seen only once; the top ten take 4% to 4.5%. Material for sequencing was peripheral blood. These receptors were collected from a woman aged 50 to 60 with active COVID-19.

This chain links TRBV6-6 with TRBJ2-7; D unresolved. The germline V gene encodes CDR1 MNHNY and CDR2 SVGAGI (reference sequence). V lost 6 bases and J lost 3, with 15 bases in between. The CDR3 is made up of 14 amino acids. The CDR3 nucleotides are TGTGCCAGCAGCCTGGCGCCCGGGTACTACGAGCAGTACGTC. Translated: CASSLAPGYYEQYV.

Here the CDR3 reads CAIRTSGGPDTQYF. As DNA, the CDR3 is TGTGCCATTAGGACTAGCGGGGGACCAGATACGCAGTATTTT. The chain is built from TRBV10-3 and TRBJ2-3; 13 bases fit TRBD2. The CDR3 has 14 amino acids. Looked up from germline, CDR1 is ENHRY and CDR2 is SYGVKD. J lost 4 bases, V lost 9 bases, and 4 bases had no gene match.

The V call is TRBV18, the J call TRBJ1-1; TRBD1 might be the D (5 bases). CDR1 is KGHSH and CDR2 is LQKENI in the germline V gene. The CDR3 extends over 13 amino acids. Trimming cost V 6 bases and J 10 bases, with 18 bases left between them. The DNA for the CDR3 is TGTGCCAGCTCCCTCGGTTGGGGGGATGGAGCTTTCTTT. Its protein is CASSLGWGDGAFF.

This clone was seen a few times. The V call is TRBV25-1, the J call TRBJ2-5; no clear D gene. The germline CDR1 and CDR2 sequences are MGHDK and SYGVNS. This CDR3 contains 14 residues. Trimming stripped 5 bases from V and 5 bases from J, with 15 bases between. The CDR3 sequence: CASSPNGQWETQYF. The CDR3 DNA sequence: TGTGCCAGCAGTCCTAATGGGCAGTGGGAGACCCAGTACTTC. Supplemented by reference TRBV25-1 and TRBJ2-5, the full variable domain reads EADIYQTPRYLVIGTGKKITLECSQTMGHDKMYWYQQDPGMELHLIHYSYGVNSTEKGDLSSESTVSRIRTEHFPLTLESARPSHTSQYLCASSPNGQWETQYFGPGTRLLVL.

The CDR3 DNA reads TGCAGCGTTGAGGCACAGCGGGGGCCCCGGGGTGAGCAGTTCTTC. It specifies CSVEAQRGPRGEQFF. The genes are TRBV29-1 and TRBJ2-1; the match to TRBD2 covers 8 bases. In germline, CDR1 is SQVTM, CDR2 ANQGSEA. The CDR3 contains 15 residues. V lost 3 bases, J lost 9 bases, and 13 bases stayed unmatched.

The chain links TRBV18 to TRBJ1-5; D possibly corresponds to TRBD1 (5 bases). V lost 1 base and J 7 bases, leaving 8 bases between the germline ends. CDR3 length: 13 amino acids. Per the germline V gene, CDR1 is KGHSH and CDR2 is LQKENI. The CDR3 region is CASSPLGAQPQHF. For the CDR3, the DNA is TGTGCCAGCTCACCACTAGGGGCCCAGCCCCAGCATTTT.

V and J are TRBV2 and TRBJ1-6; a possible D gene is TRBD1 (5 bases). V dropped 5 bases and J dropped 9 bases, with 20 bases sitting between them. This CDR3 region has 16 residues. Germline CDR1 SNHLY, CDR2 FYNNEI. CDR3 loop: CASSKPLAGKVSPLHF. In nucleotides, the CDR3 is TGTGCCAGCAGTAAACCCCTGGCAGGGAAGGTTTCACCCCTCCACTTT.

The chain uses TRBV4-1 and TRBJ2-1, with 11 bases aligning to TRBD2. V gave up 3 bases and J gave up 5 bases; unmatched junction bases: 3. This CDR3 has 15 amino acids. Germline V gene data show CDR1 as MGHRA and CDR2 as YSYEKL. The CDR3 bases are TGCGCCAGCAGCCACTTACTAGCGGGGGACAATGAGCAGTTCTTC. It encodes CASSHLLAGDNEQFF.

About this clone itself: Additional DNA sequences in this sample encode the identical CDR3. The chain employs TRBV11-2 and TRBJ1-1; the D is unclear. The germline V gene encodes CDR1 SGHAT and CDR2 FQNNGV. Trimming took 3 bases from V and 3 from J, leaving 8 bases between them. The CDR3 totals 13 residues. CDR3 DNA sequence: TGTGCCAGCAGCTTTTCCCGGGACACTGAAGCTTTCTTT. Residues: CASSFSRDTEAFF.

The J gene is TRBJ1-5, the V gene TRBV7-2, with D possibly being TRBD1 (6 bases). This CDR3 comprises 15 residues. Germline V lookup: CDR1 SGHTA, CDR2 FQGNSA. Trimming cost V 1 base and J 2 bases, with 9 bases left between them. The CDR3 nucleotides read TGTGCCAGCAGCTTAGGGGCAGGGGGCAATCAGCCCCAGCATTTT. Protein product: CASSLGAGGNQPQHF.

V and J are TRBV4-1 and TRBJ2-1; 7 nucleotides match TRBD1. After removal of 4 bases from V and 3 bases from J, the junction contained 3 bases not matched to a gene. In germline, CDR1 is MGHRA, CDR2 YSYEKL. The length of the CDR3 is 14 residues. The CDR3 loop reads CASSLRDSYNEQFF. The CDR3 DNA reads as TGCGCCAGCAGCCTCCGGGACAGCTACAATGAGCAGTTCTTC.

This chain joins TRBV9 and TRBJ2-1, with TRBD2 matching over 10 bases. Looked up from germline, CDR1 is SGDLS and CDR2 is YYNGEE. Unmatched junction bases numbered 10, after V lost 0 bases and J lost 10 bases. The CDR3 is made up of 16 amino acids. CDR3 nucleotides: TGTGCCAGCAGCGTAGGGTCCCTAGCGGGAGTAGAAGAGCAGTTCTTC. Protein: CASSVGSLAGVEEQFF.

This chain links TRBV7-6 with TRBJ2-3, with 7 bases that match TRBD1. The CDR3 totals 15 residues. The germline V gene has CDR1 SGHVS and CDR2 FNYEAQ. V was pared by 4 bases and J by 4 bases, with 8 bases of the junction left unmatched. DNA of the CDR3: TGTGCCAGCAGCTCCAGGGGGTTTGGGGCAGATACGCAGTATTTT. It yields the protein CASSSRGFGADTQYF.

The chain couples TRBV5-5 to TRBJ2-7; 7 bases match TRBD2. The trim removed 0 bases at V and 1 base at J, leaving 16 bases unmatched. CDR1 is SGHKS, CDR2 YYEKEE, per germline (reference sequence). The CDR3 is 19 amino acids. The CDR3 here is CASSLVASGTLLPSYEQYF. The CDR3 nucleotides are TGTGCCAGCAGCTTGGTAGCCAGCGGGACGCTCCTTCCTTCCTACGAGCAGTACTTC.

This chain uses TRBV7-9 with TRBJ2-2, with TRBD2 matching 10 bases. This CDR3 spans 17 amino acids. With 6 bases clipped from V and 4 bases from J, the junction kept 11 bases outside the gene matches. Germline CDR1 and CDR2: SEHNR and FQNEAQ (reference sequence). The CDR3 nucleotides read TGTGCCAGCAGTTCCCCTAGCGGGAGTTTCTTCACCGGGGAGCTGTTTTTT. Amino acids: CASSSPSGSFFTGELFF.

Written as DNA, the CDR3 is TGTGCCAGCAGCTTATCGCAGGGGGCGACTGGAAACACCATATATTTT. Translation: CASSLSQGATGNTIYF. The rearrangement joins TRBV11-2 to TRBJ1-3; 8 nucleotides match TRBD1. The germline V gene has CDR1 SGHAT and CDR2 FQNNGV. The V and J ends lost 2 bases and 2 bases, in that order; junction bases with no gene match: 5. The CDR3 sequence is 16 residues long.

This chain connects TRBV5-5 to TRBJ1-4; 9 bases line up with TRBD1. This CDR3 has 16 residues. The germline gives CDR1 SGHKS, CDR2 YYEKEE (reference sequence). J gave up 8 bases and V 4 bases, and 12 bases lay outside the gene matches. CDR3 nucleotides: TGTGCCAGCAGCGGGGAAGCGGGACAGGGTAGGGAAAAACTGTTTTTT. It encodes CASSGEAGQGREKLFF.